Shown below are 10 T cell receptor beta chains from a single sample sequenced in a study of OX40 agonist ivuxolimab in advanced cancers. The assay was immunoSEQ multiplex PCR, and TCRdb's table has in-frame clones only and misses some. This table has 55,000 to 70,000 clones, about 85% appearing once. The source material was CD4+ or CD8+ T cells sorted from blood, sampled in a trial of the OX40 agonist ivuxolimab. The origin of the receptors is an adult with an advanced solid tumor such as melanoma, head and neck, liver or kidney cancer.

The chain is built from TRBV5-1 and TRBJ2-1, with 7 bases aligning to TRBD2. The CDR3 has 15 residues. After removal of 0 bases from V and 5 bases from J, the junction contained 5 bases not matched to a gene. Germline values: CDR1 SGHRS, CDR2 YFSETQ. The CDR3 DNA sequence: TGCGCCAGCAGCTTGGCAGCGGGACTACACAATGAGCAGTTCTTC. Its protein is CASSLAAGLHNEQFF.

The J gene is TRBJ2-1, the V gene TRBV6-4, with D perhaps TRBD2 (6 bases). The CDR3 covers 15 residues. Germline V lookup: CDR1 MRHNA, CDR2 SNTAGT. The V end was cut by 3 bases, the J end by 2 bases, with 11 bases between. The CDR3 loop reads CASSDGTGTYNEQFF. DNA of the CDR3: TGTGCCAGCAGTGATGGGACTGGTACCTACAATGAGCAGTTCTTC.

The chain is built from TRBV6-1 and TRBJ2-1; 8 bases align to TRBD1. CDR1 is MNHNS and CDR2 is SASEGT in the germline V gene. Germline trimming cut 5 bases from V and 7 bases from J; bases unmatched to any gene: 7. The CDR3 sequence is 14 residues long. For the CDR3, the DNA is TGTGCCAGCAGTCAGCGGACAGGGACGAATGAGCAGTTCTTC. It is translated as CASSQRTGTNEQFF.

This clone has just one count. A junction boundary mismatches the germline segment, possibly from a read error. This rearrangement joins TRBV29-1 to TRBJ2-2; D remains ambiguous. The CDR3 is 13 residues long. Germline CDR1 is SQVTM and CDR2 is ANQGSEA. CDR3 DNA sequence: TGCAGCGATTCGAAGAAAGACACTGGGGAGCTGTTTTTT. This gives the protein CSDSKKDTGELFF.

The chain is built from TRBV28 and TRBJ2-1, with 9 nucleotides matching TRBD2. The CDR3 is 13 amino acids. V was clipped by 5 bases and J by 8 bases; unmatched bases: 4. The V gene's germline CDR1 is MDHEN and CDR2 SYDVKM. CDR3 DNA: TGTGCCAGCAGTCCAGGGACTAGCCATGAGCAGTTCTTC. Translation: CASSPGTSHEQFF.

The chain uses TRBV19 and TRBJ1-1; 10 bases are shared with TRBD1. The V gene's germline CDR1 is LNHDA and CDR2 SQIVND (reference sequence). Germline trimming cut 6 bases from V and 5 bases from J; bases unmatched to any gene: 6. The CDR3 consists of 14 residues. The CDR3 region has the DNA TGTGCCAGTAGGAGCCCGGGACAGGGGACTGAAGCTTTCTTT. Its protein is CASRSPGQGTEAFF.

There are a few counts of this clone. The V and J genes are TRBV6-1 and TRBJ2-1, with a tentative D call TRBD2 (5 bases). This CDR3 is built from 14 residues. The germline gives CDR1 MNHNS, CDR2 SASEGT. V lost 8 bases and J lost 6, with 17 bases in between. The CDR3 is CASRRPGLGNEQFF. In nucleotides, the CDR3 is TGTGCCAGCCGGAGGCCGGGATTGGGCAATGAGCAGTTCTTC.

The genes are TRBV9 and TRBJ2-4, with D perhaps TRBD1 or TRBD2 (7 bases each). Trimming pared 4 bases from V and 12 bases from J, leaving 26 bases between. Germline CDR1 SGDLS, CDR2 YYNGEE. The CDR3 length is 16 residues. The CDR3 DNA follows: TGTGCCAGCAGCCCGACGGGACAGCGGGACCTACAACGTCAGTACTTC. Translating gives CASSPTGQRDLQRQYF.

The chain links TRBV7-2 to TRBJ2-7, with 9 bases identical to TRBD2. V dropped 7 bases and J dropped 6; count of bases not matched to a gene: 10. The V gene's germline CDR1 is SGHTA and CDR2 FQGNSA. The CDR3 extends over 14 amino acids. CDR3 coding DNA: TGTGCCAGCAACAATGGCGGGAGGGTGGCCGAGCAGTACTTC. Protein product: CASNNGGRVAEQYF.

J is TRBJ2-3 and V is TRBV11-2, with unresolved D. V was trimmed by 2 bases and J by 1 base, leaving 13 bases between them. There are 16 residues in the CDR3. The germline V gene has CDR1 SGHAT and CDR2 FQNNGV. The CDR3 DNA sequence: TGTGCCAGCAGCTTACTCCACCCCGATGGCACAGATACGCAGTATTTT. Protein product: CASSLLHPDGTDTQYF.